This T cell receptor (beta chain) stems from a study of T cells in Graves' hyperthyroidism and ophthalmopathy. An absence of ophthalmopathy progression within 18 months meant stable Graves' hyperthyroidism. Germline-derived CDR1 and CDR2 are SEHNR and FQNEAQ (reference sequence). Trimming pared 7 bases from V and 7 bases from J, leaving 14 bases between. The CDR3 runs to 14 residues. This clonotype was counted many times. What it binds is unknown. Points from the study as a whole: Using 13 V-J features, a model discriminated ophthalmopathy from stable hyperthyroidism.

Template material for amplifying TCR beta CDR3 regions consisted of RNA transcripts. An initial round of RT-PCR targeting the TCR CDR3 relied on the HTBI primer set. TCRdb passed the multiplex PCR reads through MiXCR, listing each CDR3 protein once. The profile shows around 400,000 distinct CDR3 sequences, about 13% of them singletons. The rearrangement joins TRBV7-9 to TRBJ1-6; D is perhaps TRBD1 (5 bases). The sequenced material came from blood. This TCR was sampled from a woman under 30 with Graves' hyperthyroidism. The CDR3 spells CASNVGTENSPLHF. In DNA form, the CDR3 reads TGTGCCAGCAATGTCGGGACGGAAAATTCACCCCTCCACTTT.